This T cell receptor beta chain was profiled in a study of T cells after yellow fever vaccination. Findings of the study overall: Subsequent booster samples again held most clones from primary vaccination (96% CD4, approximately 85% CD8).

TCRdb re-derived calls from the 5' RACE reads in MiXCR, one entry per CDR3 protein. The data contain a few hundred thousand distinct CDR3 sequences, roughly 6.8% of them singletons. In its sample, this clonotype was seen a few times. Its antigen is still unknown. The TCR sequence derives from a man younger than 30 who received the YFV17D yellow fever vaccine. Sequencing used PBMCs, obtained roughly seven weeks after the first yellow fever vaccination.

CDR3 amino acids: CASSSSGKGAFF. The CDR3, as DNA: TGTGCCAGCAGCTCGTCGGGCAAAGGAGCTTTCTTT. The V call is TRBV7-9, the J call TRBJ1-1, with D hard to call. The V and J ends lost 4 bases and 10 bases respectively, with 13 bases between them. In germline, CDR1 is SEHNR, CDR2 FQNEAQ (reference sequence). The CDR3 has 12 amino acids.